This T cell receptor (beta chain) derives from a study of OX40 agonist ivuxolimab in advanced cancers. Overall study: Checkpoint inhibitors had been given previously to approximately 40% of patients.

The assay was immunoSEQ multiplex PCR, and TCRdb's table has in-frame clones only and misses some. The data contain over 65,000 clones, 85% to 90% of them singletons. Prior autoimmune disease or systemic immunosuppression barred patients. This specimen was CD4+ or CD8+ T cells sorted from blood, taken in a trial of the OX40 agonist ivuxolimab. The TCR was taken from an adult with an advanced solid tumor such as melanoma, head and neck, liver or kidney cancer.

The CDR3, as DNA: TGTGCCAGCAGCACCGGGACTAGCGGGAGCCGAGAGCAGTACTTC. This gives the protein CASSTGTSGSREQYF. The chain employs TRBV7-9 and TRBJ2-7; 14 positions agree with TRBD2. Germline CDR1 and CDR2: SEHNR and FQNEAQ (reference sequence). CDR3 length equals 15 residues. V lost 5 bases, J lost 7 bases, and 7 bases stayed unmatched.